The T cell receptor beta chain described here comes from a study of CD8+CD57+ T cells in acquired aplastic anemia. This clonotype showed up just a few times. Whoever was chosen for sequencing had shown CD8+CD57+ cell expansion by flow cytometry. CDR3 and TCR beta VDJ profiling relied on a genomic DNA template. TCRdb independently ran MiXCR on the reads; one entry per CDR3 protein. The sample includes about 160,000 distinct CDR3 sequences, roughly half seen only once; the top ten take roughly 3.2%. Germline CDR1 ENHRY, CDR2 SYGVKD. The CDR3 sequence is 13 residues long. V shed 4 bases, J shed 5 bases, and the junction held 2 bases outside the gene matches.

The specimen was sorted CD4+, CD8+, or CD8+CD57+ T cells (not recorded which) from PBMCs. This sequence was found in a human donor with aplastic anemia. The chain uses TRBV10-3 and TRBJ2-5; 9 nucleotides line up with TRBD2. The CDR3 here is CAISGLAGETQYF. CDR3 bases: TGTGCCATCAGTGGGCTAGCGGGGGAGACCCAGTACTTC.